These 21 T cell receptor beta chains share one sample of origin, sequenced in a study of T cells in localized non-small cell lung cancer. The protocol was immunoSEQ multiplex PCR, while the TCRdb copy is restricted to in-frame clones and leaves out a portion. This sample has some 130,000 clones, with roughly 90% found just once. The sequencing here drew on peripheral blood, taken before any cancer treatment. The receptors derive from an older female donor with stage I lung adenocarcinoma.

V gene TRBV9 combines with J gene TRBJ1-2, with unresolved D. Germline lookup yields CDR1 SGDLS and CDR2 YYNGEE. V was clipped by 4 bases and J by 8 bases, with 9 bases between them. The CDR3 totals 11 residues. The CDR3 spells CASSYGLGYTF. The CDR3 DNA follows: TGTGCCAGCAGCTACGGCCTAGGCTACACCTTC.

The V and J genes are TRBV19 and TRBJ2-3; the D gene is possibly TRBD1 (5 bases). Between the trimmed V and J ends, which lost 3 bases and 3 bases, there was a span of 19 bases. This CDR3 is built from 17 residues. Germline assignment: CDR1 LNHDA and CDR2 SQIVND (reference sequence). The CDR3 loop is CASSILPPGSGTDTQYF. As DNA, the CDR3 is TGTGCCAGTAGTATCCTACCTCCGGGCTCAGGGACAGATACGCAGTATTTT.

The chain combines TRBV6-4 with TRBJ1-2, with D tentatively TRBD1 (5 bases). V shed 0 bases and J shed 8 bases, with 10 bases lying between them. Germline loops: CDR1 MRHNA, CDR2 SNTAGT. This CDR3 has 13 amino acids. CDR3: CASSDSEGDGYTF. The CDR3 DNA reads as TGTGCCAGCAGTGACTCAGAAGGGGACGGCTACACCTTC.

This rearrangement joins TRBV6-5 to TRBJ2-3; D is unclear. The CDR3 extends over 13 amino acids. Germline V gene sequence: CDR1 MNHEY, CDR2 SVGAGI. Deletions cut 6 bases from V and 2 bases from J, with 9 bases between. In DNA form, the CDR3 reads TGTGCCAGCAGGCGGAGTTACACAGATACGCAGTATTTT. As protein: CASRRSYTDTQYF.

The genes are TRBV29-1 and TRBJ1-2; D is ambiguous. V lost 2 bases and J lost 4, with 11 bases in between. The CDR3 covers 13 residues. CDR1 and CDR2 from the germline V gene are SQVTM and ANQGSEA. This CDR3 is CSVESDASYGYTF. The CDR3 DNA follows: TGCAGCGTTGAATCGGACGCCTCCTATGGCTACACCTTC. Supplemented by reference TRBV29-1 and TRBJ1-2, the full variable domain reads SAVISQKPSRDICQRGTSLTIQCQVDSQVTMMFWYRQQPGQSLTLIATANQGSEATYESGFVIDKFPISRPNLTFSTLTVSNMSPEDSSIYLCSVESDASYGYTFGSGTRLTVV.

This sequence joins TRBV4-1 and TRBJ2-1; D is perhaps TRBD2 (6 bases). The CDR3 consists of 13 residues. The V end lost 0 bases, the J end lost 9 bases, and 9 bases lay between the germline ends. Germline V gene lookup returns CDR1 MGHRA and CDR2 YSYEKL. The CDR3 loop is CASSQDRGSEQFF. The CDR3, as DNA: TGCGCCAGCAGCCAAGATCGGGGGAGTGAGCAGTTCTTC.

This clone was found once. The chain combines TRBV9 with TRBJ2-3; D not resolved. Germline V gene lookup returns CDR1 SGDLS and CDR2 YYNGEE. The CDR3 is 14 amino acids. Trimming shortened V by 6 bases and J by 3 bases, and 14 bases separated the two germline ends. The CDR3 DNA reads as TGTGCCAGCACCCCGATGGGGATAACAGATACGCAGTATTTT. Translation: CASTPMGITDTQYF.

The chain carries TRBV19 and TRBJ1-2, with 7 bases lining up with TRBD1. The CDR3 has 12 residues. Germline-derived CDR1 and CDR2 are LNHDA and SQIVND (reference sequence). V dropped 7 bases and J dropped 6; count of bases not matched to a gene: 5. DNA for the CDR3: TGTGCCAGTACCAGGACAGGCCATGGCTACACCTTC. Translated: CASTRTGHGYTF.

The chain links TRBV2 to TRBJ2-3; 9 positions agree with TRBD2. Germline values: CDR1 SNHLY, CDR2 FYNNEI. The CDR3 loop spans 17 amino acids. Losses at the gene ends were 3 bases for V and 2 bases for J; bases not matched to a gene: 9. CDR3 in amino acids: CASSELPAGGPTDTQYF. The CDR3, as DNA: TGTGCCAGCAGTGAGTTGCCGGCGGGAGGGCCCACAGATACGCAGTATTTT.

V usage is TRBV19 and J usage is TRBJ2-2, with D possibly being TRBD1 (5 bases). The CDR3 has 13 amino acids. CDR1 and CDR2 from the germline V gene are LNHDA and SQIVND (reference sequence). The ends were cut back, 8 bases at V and 1 base at J, with 8 bases in the middle. CDR3 amino acids: CASLDRNTGELFF. CDR3 DNA: TGTGCCAGTCTTGACAGGAACACCGGGGAGCTGTTTTTT.

The rearrangement joins TRBV12-5 to TRBJ2-1; D uncertain. The CDR3 is 15 amino acids. The V and J ends lost 1 base and 5 bases respectively, with 12 bases between them. CDR1 and CDR2 (germline): LGHNT, FRNRAP. The DNA of the CDR3 is TGTGCTAGTGGTTTGGGTTCCCTGGGCCACAATGAGCAGTTCTTC. This sequence encodes CASGLGSLGHNEQFF.

V usage is TRBV7-9 and J usage is TRBJ2-7, with unresolved D. V was trimmed by 4 bases and J by 6 bases, leaving 10 bases between them. CDR3 size: 12 residues. Germline V gene sequence: CDR1 SEHNR, CDR2 FQNEAQ (reference sequence). The CDR3 protein is CASSYTASEQYF. The CDR3, as DNA: TGTGCCAGCAGCTACACGGCCTCCGAGCAGTACTTC.

The chain combines TRBV6-5 with TRBJ1-4; D is undetermined. The germline CDR1 and CDR2 sequences are MNHEY and SVGAGI. This CDR3 comprises 15 residues. Trimming removed 6 bases from V and 8 bases from J, with 19 bases in between. This CDR3 reads CASSRARLAGEKLFF. In DNA form, the CDR3 reads TGTGCCAGCAGCCGTGCGCGGCTCGCGGGGGAAAAACTGTTTTTT.

V gene TRBV28 combines with J gene TRBJ2-3, with D unresolved. CDR1 and CDR2 (germline): MDHEN, SYDVKM. Trimming removed 5 bases at V and 8 bases at J, with 14 bases between. The CDR3 is 13 amino acids. CDR3 protein: CASSLGVEATQYF. DNA of the CDR3: TGTGCCAGCAGTCTTGGGGTAGAGGCTACGCAGTATTTT.

The gene calls are TRBV27 and TRBJ2-4, with D possibly TRBD2 on 5 matching bases. This CDR3 spans 18 amino acids. The V gene's germline CDR1 is MNHEY and CDR2 SMNVEV (reference sequence). V gave up 4 bases and J gave up 4 bases, with 23 bases separating them. In DNA form, the CDR3 reads TGTGCCAGCAGTTCACAACCTTTCTTGCCTAGCCAGAAAAACATTCAGTACTTC. Residues: CASSSQPFLPSQKNIQYF.

The rearrangement uses TRBV5-8 and TRBJ2-3, with D possibly being TRBD1 (5 bases). The germline V gene encodes CDR1 SGHTS and CDR2 YDEGEE. CDR3 length: 17 residues. The germline V and J ends were trimmed by 0 bases and 3 bases, with 17 bases remaining between them. The chain's CDR3 is CASSLGQGLAGTDTQYF. DNA for the CDR3: TGTGCCAGCAGCTTGGGCCAGGGCTTAGCTGGGACAGATACGCAGTATTTT.

The rearrangement joins TRBV5-1 to TRBJ1-2; no firm D call. V lost 2 bases to trimming and J lost 0 bases, with 5 bases between them. Germline V gives CDR1 SGHRS, CDR2 YFSETQ. There are 13 residues in the CDR3. The CDR3 region is CASSLGTNYGYTF. The CDR3, as DNA: TGCGCCAGCAGCTTAGGGACTAACTATGGCTACACCTTC.

The chain links TRBV30 to TRBJ1-1; TRBD1 matches 8 bases. Trimming removed 3 bases from V and 3 bases from J; junction bases left unmatched: 3. Per the germline V gene, CDR1 is GTSNPN and CDR2 is SVGIG (reference sequence). The CDR3 covers 13 residues. The CDR3 here is CAWSPTGDTEAFF. Written as DNA, the CDR3 is TGTGCCTGGAGCCCGACAGGGGACACTGAAGCTTTCTTT.

V usage is TRBV19 and J usage is TRBJ1-1; 10 bases fit TRBD1. With 3 bases clipped from V and 5 bases from J, the junction kept 6 bases outside the gene matches. The CDR3 is 15 amino acids. Per germline, CDR1 LNHDA and CDR2 SQIVND (reference sequence). CDR3 residues: CASSIIGQGDTEAFF. For the CDR3, the DNA is TGTGCCAGTAGTATTATCGGACAGGGGGATACTGAAGCTTTCTTT.

V and J are TRBV4-2 and TRBJ2-1, with 7 bases identical to TRBD2. With 11 bases clipped from V and 6 bases from J, the junction kept 10 bases outside the gene matches. This CDR3 is built from 13 residues. From germline, CDR1 is LGHNA and CDR2 YNFKEQ. This CDR3 is CAGSAGVGNEQFF. CDR3 DNA sequence: TGTGCCGGATCGGCGGGAGTCGGCAATGAGCAGTTCTTC.

Note on this clone: Other nucleotide sequences from this sample produce the same CDR3. The chain recombines TRBV5-1 with TRBJ2-3, with 7 bases matching TRBD2. Germline V gene sequence: CDR1 SGHRS, CDR2 YFSETQ. The CDR3 runs to 14 residues. The ends lost 4 bases at V and 2 bases at J; junction bases unmatched: 4. The CDR3 DNA reads as TGCGCCAGCAGCGGGGGGGACTCCACAGATACGCAGTATTTT. This encodes CASSGGDSTDTQYF.